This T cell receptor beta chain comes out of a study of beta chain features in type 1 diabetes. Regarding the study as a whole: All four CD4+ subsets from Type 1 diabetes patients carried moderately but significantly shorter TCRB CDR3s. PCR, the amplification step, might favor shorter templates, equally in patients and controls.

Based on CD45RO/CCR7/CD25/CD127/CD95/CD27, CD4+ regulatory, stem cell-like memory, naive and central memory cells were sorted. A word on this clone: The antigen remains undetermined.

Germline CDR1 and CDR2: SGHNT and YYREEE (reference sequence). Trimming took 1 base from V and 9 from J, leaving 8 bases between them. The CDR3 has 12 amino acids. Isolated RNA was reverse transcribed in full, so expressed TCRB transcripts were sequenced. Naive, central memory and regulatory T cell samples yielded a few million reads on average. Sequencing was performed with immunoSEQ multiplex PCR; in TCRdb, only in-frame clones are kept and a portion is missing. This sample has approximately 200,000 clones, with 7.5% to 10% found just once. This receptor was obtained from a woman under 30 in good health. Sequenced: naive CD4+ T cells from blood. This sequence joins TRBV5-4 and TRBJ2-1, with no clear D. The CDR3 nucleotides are TGTGCCAGCAGCTTGCCCCCTAGTGAGCAGTTCTTC. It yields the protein CASSLPPSEQFF. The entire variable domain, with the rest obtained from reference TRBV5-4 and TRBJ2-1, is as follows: ETGVTQSPTHLIKTRGQQVTLRCSSQSGHNTVSWYQQALGQGPQFIFQYYREEENGRGNFPPRFSGLQFPNYSSELNVNALELDDSALYLCASSLPPSEQFFGPGTRLTVL.